This entry concerns a single T cell receptor (beta chain). Its antigen is as yet unknown. Germline V CDR1 and CDR2: SNHLY, FYNNEI. The CDR3 has 15 residues. V was trimmed by 5 bases and J by 7 bases, leaving 17 bases between them. The data were taken from a study of cytomegalovirus exposure and HLA in healthy donors. Notes on the study in general: The only immune exposure information that was available was CMV serostatus. When analyzed later, the rates of TCR association showed variation by HLA locus, with DRB1 the most and HLA-C the fewest.

Use of 60 Vbeta and 13 Jbeta primers characterized the PCR. The method was immunoSEQ multiplex PCR; TCRdb's version includes in-frame clones alone and lacks a portion of them. The sample lists around 86,000 clones; almost 80% were seen once. The rearrangement uses TRBV2 and TRBJ2-2, with D possibly being TRBD1 (8 bases). The material sequenced was PBMCs. The receptor's source is a female donor in good health and CMV-seronegative. CDR3 coding DNA: TGTGCCAGCAGTACTGGACAGGGAGGGAGCGGGGAGCTGTTTTTT. Translating it yields CASSTGQGGSGELFF.